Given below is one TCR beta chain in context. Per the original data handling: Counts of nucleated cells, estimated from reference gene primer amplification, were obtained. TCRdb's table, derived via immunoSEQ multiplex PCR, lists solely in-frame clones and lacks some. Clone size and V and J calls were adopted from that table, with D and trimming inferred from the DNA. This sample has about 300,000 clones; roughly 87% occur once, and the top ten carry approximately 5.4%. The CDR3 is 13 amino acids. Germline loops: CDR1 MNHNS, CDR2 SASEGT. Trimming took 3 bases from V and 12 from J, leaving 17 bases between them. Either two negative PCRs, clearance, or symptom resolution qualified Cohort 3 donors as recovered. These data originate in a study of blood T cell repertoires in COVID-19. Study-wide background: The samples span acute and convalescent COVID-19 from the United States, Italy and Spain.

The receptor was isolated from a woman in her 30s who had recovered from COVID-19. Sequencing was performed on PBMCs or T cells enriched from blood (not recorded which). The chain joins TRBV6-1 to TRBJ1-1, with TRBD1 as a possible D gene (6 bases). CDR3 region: CASSDRGQLGTFF. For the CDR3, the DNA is TGTGCCAGCAGTGACCGGGGACAACTAGGAACTTTCTTT.